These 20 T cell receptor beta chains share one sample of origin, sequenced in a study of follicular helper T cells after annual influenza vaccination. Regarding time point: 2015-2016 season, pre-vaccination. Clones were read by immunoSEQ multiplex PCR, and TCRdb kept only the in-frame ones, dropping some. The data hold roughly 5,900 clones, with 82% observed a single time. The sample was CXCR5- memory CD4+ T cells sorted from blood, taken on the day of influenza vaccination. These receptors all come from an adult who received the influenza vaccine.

The CDR3 here is CASSQDFRVTDTQYF. The CDR3 nucleotides read TGTGCCAGCAGCCAAGATTTTCGGGTCACAGATACGCAGTATTTT. The gene calls are TRBV4-2 and TRBJ2-3; D is unresolved. Trimming took 0 bases from V and 2 from J, leaving 9 bases between them. The CDR3 runs to 15 residues. Per germline, CDR1 LGHNA and CDR2 YNFKEQ.

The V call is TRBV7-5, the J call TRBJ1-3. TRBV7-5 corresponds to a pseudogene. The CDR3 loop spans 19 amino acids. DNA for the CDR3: TGTGCCAGAAGCTTATTGTTTTTGGGGGGGCTTAGCTCTGGAAACACCATATATTTT. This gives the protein CARSLLFLGGLSSGNTIYF.

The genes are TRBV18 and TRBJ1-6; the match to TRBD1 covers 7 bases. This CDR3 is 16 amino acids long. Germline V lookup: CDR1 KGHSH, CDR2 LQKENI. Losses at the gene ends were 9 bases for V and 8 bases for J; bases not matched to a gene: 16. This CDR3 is CASAPQEGRGHSPLHF. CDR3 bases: TGTGCCAGTGCACCCCAAGAAGGTAGGGGGCATTCACCCCTCCACTTT.

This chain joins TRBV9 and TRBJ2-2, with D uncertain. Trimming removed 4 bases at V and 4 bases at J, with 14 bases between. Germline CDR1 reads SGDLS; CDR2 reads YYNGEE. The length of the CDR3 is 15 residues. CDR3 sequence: CASSPRLDLTGELFF. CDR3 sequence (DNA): TGTGCCAGCAGCCCCCGATTGGATCTCACCGGGGAGCTGTTTTTT.

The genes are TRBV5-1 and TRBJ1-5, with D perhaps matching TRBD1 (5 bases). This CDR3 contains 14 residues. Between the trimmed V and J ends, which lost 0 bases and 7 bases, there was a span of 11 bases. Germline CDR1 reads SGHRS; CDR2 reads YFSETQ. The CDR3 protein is CASSLVPGNQPQHF. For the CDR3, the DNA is TGCGCCAGCAGCTTGGTGCCAGGGAACCAGCCCCAGCATTTT.

This chain's CDR3 is CASSRRGGYTEAFF. The CDR3 bases are TGTGCCAGCAGCCGTCGGGGGGGGTACACTGAAGCTTTCTTT. The rearrangement uses TRBV11-3 and TRBJ1-1; tentatively, D is TRBD1 (5 bases). The CDR3 is 14 residues long. Germline CDR1 SGHNT, CDR2 YENEEA. V lost 5 bases and J lost 3, with 13 bases in between.

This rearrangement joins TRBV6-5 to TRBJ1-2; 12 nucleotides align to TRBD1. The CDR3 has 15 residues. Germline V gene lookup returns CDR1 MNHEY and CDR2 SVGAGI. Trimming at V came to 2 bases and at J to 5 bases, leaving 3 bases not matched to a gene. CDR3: CASSYGTGGGYGYTF. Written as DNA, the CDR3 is TGTGCCAGCAGTTACGGGACAGGGGGCGGGTATGGCTACACCTTC.

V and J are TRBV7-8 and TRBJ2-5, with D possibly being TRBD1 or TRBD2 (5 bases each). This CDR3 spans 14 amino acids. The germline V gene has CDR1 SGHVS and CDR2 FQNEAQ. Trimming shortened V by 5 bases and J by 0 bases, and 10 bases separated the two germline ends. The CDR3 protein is CASSLGTNQETQYF. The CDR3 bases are TGTGCCAGCAGCCTAGGGACCAACCAAGAGACCCAGTACTTC. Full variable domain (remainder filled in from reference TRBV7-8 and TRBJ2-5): GAGVSQSPRYKVAKRGQDVALRCDPISGHVSLFWYQQALGQGPEFLTYFQNEAQLDKSGLPSDRFFAERPEGSVSTLKIQRTQQEDSAVYLCASSLGTNQETQYFGPGTRLLVL.

The CDR3 spells CASSLGLSEAFF. CDR3 nucleotides: TGTGCCAGCAGCCTAGGACTTTCTGAAGCTTTCTTT. The J gene is TRBJ1-1, the V gene TRBV7-2; D ambiguous. The V end lost 5 bases, the J end lost 6 bases, and 10 bases lay between the germline ends. Germline loops: CDR1 SGHTA, CDR2 FQGNSA. The CDR3 sequence is 12 residues long.

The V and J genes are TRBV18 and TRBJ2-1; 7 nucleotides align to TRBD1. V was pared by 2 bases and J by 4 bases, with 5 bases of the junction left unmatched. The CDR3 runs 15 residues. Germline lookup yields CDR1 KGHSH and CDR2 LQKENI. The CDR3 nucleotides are TGTGCCAGCTCACCAAGACAGGGCGGGTACAATGAGCAGTTCTTC. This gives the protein CASSPRQGGYNEQFF. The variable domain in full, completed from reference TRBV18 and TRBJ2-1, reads NAGVMQNPRHLVRRRGQEARLRCSPMKGHSHVYWYRQLPEEGLKFMVYLQKENIIDESGMPKERFSAEFPKEGPSILRIQQVVRGDSAAYFCASSPRQGGYNEQFFGPGTRLTVL.

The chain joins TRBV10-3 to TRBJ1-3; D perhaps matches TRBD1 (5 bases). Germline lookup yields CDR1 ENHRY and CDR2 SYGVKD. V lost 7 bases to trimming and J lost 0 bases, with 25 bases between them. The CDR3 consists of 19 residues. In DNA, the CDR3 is TGTGCCATCAAAAGCAGCGTCGCTAAAGACAGAGACTCTGGAAACACCATATATTTT. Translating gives CAIKSSVAKDRDSGNTIYF.

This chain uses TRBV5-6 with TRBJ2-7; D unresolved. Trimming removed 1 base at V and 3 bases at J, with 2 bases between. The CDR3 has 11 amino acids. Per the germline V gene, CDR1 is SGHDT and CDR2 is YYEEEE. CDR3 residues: CASSLNYEQYF. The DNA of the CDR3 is TGTGCCAGCAGCTTGAACTACGAGCAGTACTTC.

CDR3 amino acids: CASSQGLNTDTQYF. The CDR3 region has the DNA TGTGCCAGCAGCCAGGGACTCAACACAGATACGCAGTATTTT. The genes are TRBV9 and TRBJ2-3; D may be TRBD2 (6 bases). V was pared by 4 bases and J by 2 bases, with 11 bases between. The CDR3 spans 14 residues. Per germline, CDR1 SGDLS and CDR2 YYNGEE.

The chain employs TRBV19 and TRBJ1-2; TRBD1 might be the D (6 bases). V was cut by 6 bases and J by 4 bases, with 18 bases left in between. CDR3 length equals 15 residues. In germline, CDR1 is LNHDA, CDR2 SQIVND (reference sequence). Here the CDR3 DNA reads TGTGCCAGTAGGGCGCCGGCAGGGGTTACCTATGGCTACACCTTC. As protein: CASRAPAGVTYGYTF.

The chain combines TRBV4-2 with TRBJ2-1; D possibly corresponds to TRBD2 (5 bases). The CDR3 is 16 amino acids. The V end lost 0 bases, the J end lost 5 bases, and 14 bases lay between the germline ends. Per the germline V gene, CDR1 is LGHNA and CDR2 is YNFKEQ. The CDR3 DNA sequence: TGTGCCAGCAGCCAAGACCCCCAGCGGCCGCACAATGAGCAGTTCTTC. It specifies CASSQDPQRPHNEQFF.

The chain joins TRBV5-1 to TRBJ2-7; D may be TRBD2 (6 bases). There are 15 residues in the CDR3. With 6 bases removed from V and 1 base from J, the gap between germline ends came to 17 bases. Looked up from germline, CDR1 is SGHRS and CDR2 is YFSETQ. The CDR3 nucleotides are TGCGCCAGCACCTTTACTGCGGGGTATTCCTACGAGCAGTACTTC. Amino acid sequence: CASTFTAGYSYEQYF.

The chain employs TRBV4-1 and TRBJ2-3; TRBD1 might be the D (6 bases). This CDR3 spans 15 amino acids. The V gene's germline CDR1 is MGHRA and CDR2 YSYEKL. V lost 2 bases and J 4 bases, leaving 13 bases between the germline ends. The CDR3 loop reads CASSQNGQSADTQYF. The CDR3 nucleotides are TGCGCCAGCAGCCAAAACGGACAGAGCGCAGATACGCAGTATTTT.

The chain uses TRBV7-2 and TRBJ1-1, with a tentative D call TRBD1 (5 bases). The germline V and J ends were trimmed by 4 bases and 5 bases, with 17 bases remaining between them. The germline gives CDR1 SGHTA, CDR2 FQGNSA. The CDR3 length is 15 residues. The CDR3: CASSSWAWGGTEAFF. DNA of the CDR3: TGTGCCAGCAGCTCCTGGGCCTGGGGGGGGACTGAAGCTTTCTTT.

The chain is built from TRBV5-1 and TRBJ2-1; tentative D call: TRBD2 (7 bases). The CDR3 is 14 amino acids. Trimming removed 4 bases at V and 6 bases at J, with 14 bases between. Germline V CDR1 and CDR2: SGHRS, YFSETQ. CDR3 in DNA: TGCGCCAGCAGCAGCAAGGGGGGGCTCAATGAGCAGTTCTTC. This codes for CASSSKGGLNEQFF.

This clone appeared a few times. The CDR3 DNA sequence: TGTGCCAGCAGTTACTCCGGGACTAGCTCGTACGAGCAGTACTTC. It specifies CASSYSGTSSYEQYF. The chain combines TRBV6-5 with TRBJ2-7; 9 nucleotides align to TRBD2. This CDR3 has 15 amino acids. Germline trimming cut 0 bases from V and 4 bases from J; bases unmatched to any gene: 4. Germline lookup yields CDR1 MNHEY and CDR2 SVGAGI.